These T cell receptor beta chains were read from a single sample in a study of shared clonotypes between healthy human individuals. Data came from immunoSEQ multiplex PCR; TCRdb stores just in-frame clones and leaves some out. Of some 2,100,000 clones listed, approximately 94% were seen once; the top ten hold under 2%. The sequenced material came from naive CD8+ T cells from PBMCs. Receptor source: a man younger than 35 in good health. Some clones in this sample may be carry-over from other donors' samples. The CDR3 runs from the conserved cysteine through the conserved F or W. The order of the fields is clone size, D gene, J gene, V gene, CDR3 protein, CDR3 DNA. The D gene is left open where the match is weak. Some rows have no size entry. The others give once, few or many, or a class for an expanded clone.

clone size: -; D gene: -; J gene: TRBJ2-7; V gene: TRBV7-9; CDR3 protein: CASSLGPGEQYF; CDR3 DNA: TGTGCCAGCAGCTTAGGCCCCGGGGAGCAGTACTTC
clone size: -; D gene: -; J gene: TRBJ2-7; V gene: TRBV11-3; CDR3 protein: CASSPRDGSYEQYF; CDR3 DNA: TGTGCCAGCAGCCCACGGGACGGATCCTACGAGCAGTACTTC
clone size: once; D gene: TRBD2; J gene: TRBJ2-1; V gene: TRBV30; CDR3 protein: CAWRGLAGLWDEQFF; CDR3 DNA: TGTGCCTGGAGAGGACTAGCGGGCCTGTGGGATGAGCAGTTCTTC
clone size: -; D gene: TRBD1; J gene: TRBJ2-7; V gene: TRBV27; CDR3 protein: CASSVRTGFSYEQYF; CDR3 DNA: TGTGCCAGCAGTGTTCGGACAGGATTCTCCTACGAGCAGTACTTC
clone size: -; D gene: -; J gene: TRBJ2-7; V gene: TRBV2; CDR3 protein: CASNPGDYEQYF; CDR3 DNA: TGTGCCAGCAACCCAGGTGACTACGAGCAGTACTTC
clone size: -; D gene: -; J gene: TRBJ2-5; V gene: TRBV18; CDR3 protein: CASSPNRGKQETQYF; CDR3 DNA: TGTGCAAGCTCACCAAACAGAGGGAAACAAGAGACCCAGTACTTC
clone size: once; D gene: TRBD2; J gene: TRBJ2-5; V gene: TRBV30; CDR3 protein: CAWSVWTSGYQETQYF; CDR3 DNA: TGTGCCTGGAGTGTCTGGACTAGCGGGTACCAAGAGACCCAGTACTTC
clone size: -; D gene: TRBD2; J gene: TRBJ2-7; V gene: TRBV28; CDR3 protein: CASSLMTSGSSYEQYF; CDR3 DNA: TGTGCCAGCAGTTTGATGACTAGCGGAAGCTCCTACGAGCAGTACTTC
clone size: -; D gene: -; J gene: TRBJ2-5; V gene: TRBV4-3; CDR3 protein: CASSQIGQPQETQYF; CDR3 DNA: TGCGCCAGCAGCCAAATTGGACAGCCCCAAGAGACCCAGTACTTC
clone size: -; D gene: TRBD2; J gene: TRBJ2-1; V gene: TRBV7-9; CDR3 protein: CASSFGEGEQFF; CDR3 DNA: TGTGCCAGCAGCTTCGGGGAGGGCGAGCAGTTCTTC
clone size: -; D gene: TRBD2; J gene: TRBJ2-1; V gene: TRBV28; CDR3 protein: CASSLLRPSGSDEQFF; CDR3 DNA: TGTGCCAGCAGTTTACTTCGCCCTAGCGGGTCCGATGAGCAGTTCTTC
clone size: -; D gene: -; J gene: TRBJ2-6; V gene: TRBV27; CDR3 protein: CASSLGTGSGANVLTF; CDR3 DNA: TGTGCCAGCAGTCTAGGGACCGGGTCTGGGGCCAACGTCCTGACTTTC
clone size: -; D gene: TRBD1; J gene: TRBJ1-5; V gene: TRBV28; CDR3 protein: CASSSGQGYQPQHF; CDR3 DNA: TGTGCCAGCAGTTCGGGACAGGGGTATCAGCCCCAGCATTTT
clone size: -; D gene: TRBD1; J gene: TRBJ1-2; V gene: TRBV29-1; CDR3 protein: CSVGGTGWAYGYTF; CDR3 DNA: TGCAGCGTCGGAGGGACAGGGTGGGCCTATGGCTACACCTTC
clone size: -; D gene: -; J gene: TRBJ2-7; V gene: TRBV9; CDR3 protein: CASSVGQGGYEQYF; CDR3 DNA: TGTGCCAGCAGCGTGGGGCAGGGGGGCTACGAGCAGTACTTC
clone size: -; D gene: TRBD2; J gene: TRBJ2-3; V gene: TRBV10-3; CDR3 protein: CAIRGTSGSRTDTQYF; CDR3 DNA: TGTGCCATCAGGGGGACTAGCGGGAGTCGCACAGATACGCAGTATTTT
clone size: -; D gene: -; J gene: TRBJ1-1; V gene: TRBV21-1; CDR3 protein: CASSISKGTEAFF; CDR3 DNA: TGTGCCAGCAGCATATCAAAGGGCACTGAAGCTTTCTTT
clone size: -; D gene: TRBD1; J gene: TRBJ2-5; V gene: TRBV11-2; CDR3 protein: CASSLRRDRQETQYF; CDR3 DNA: TGTGCCAGCAGCTTACGCCGGGACAGACAAGAGACCCAGTACTTC
clone size: -; D gene: TRBD1; J gene: TRBJ1-2; V gene: TRBV27; CDR3 protein: CASSPQGQVYGYTF; CDR3 DNA: TGTGCCAGCAGTCCCCAAGGACAGGTATACGGCTACACCTTC
clone size: -; D gene: -; J gene: TRBJ2-7; V gene: TRBV2; CDR3 protein: CASSEGVSSYEQYF; CDR3 DNA: TGTGCCAGCAGTGAGGGGGTTAGCTCCTACGAGCAGTACTTC
clone size: -; D gene: -; J gene: TRBJ1-2; V gene: TRBV7-9; CDR3 protein: CASSPTPNYGYTF; CDR3 DNA: TGTGCCAGCAGCCCCACTCCTAACTATGGCTACACCTTC
clone size: -; D gene: -; J gene: TRBJ2-4; V gene: TRBV27; CDR3 protein: CASSLSRGFKNIQYF; CDR3 DNA: TGTGCCAGCAGTTTATCGAGGGGTTTCAAAAACATTCAGTACTTC
clone size: -; D gene: TRBD1; J gene: TRBJ1-2; V gene: TRBV9; CDR3 protein: CASSVAQGQGTYGYTF; CDR3 DNA: TGTGCCAGCAGCGTAGCTCAGGGACAGGGCACCTATGGCTACACCTTC
clone size: few; D gene: -; J gene: TRBJ1-2; V gene: TRBV27; CDR3 protein: CASSPSAFTGRSYGYTF; CDR3 DNA: TGTGCCAGCAGTCCTTCCGCCTTTACAGGGAGGAGCTATGGCTACACCTTC
clone size: -; D gene: -; J gene: TRBJ2-7; V gene: TRBV7-9; CDR3 protein: CASGAEVYEQYF; CDR3 DNA: TGTGCCAGCGGAGCGGAAGTCTACGAGCAGTACTTC
clone size: -; D gene: TRBD1; J gene: TRBJ1-5; V gene: TRBV27; CDR3 protein: CASSPSQGESGNQPQHF; CDR3 DNA: TGTGCCAGCAGTCCATCCCAGGGGGAGTCAGGCAATCAGCCCCAGCATTTT
clone size: -; D gene: -; J gene: TRBJ2-1; V gene: TRBV15; CDR3 protein: CATSSTPSSYNEQFF; CDR3 DNA: TGTGCCACCAGCAGTACACCTTCCTCCTACAATGAGCAGTTCTTC
clone size: -; D gene: -; J gene: TRBJ2-5; V gene: TRBV7-3; CDR3 protein: CASSLPSGRTQETQYF; CDR3 DNA: TGTGCCAGCAGCTTACCTTCGGGACGGACACAAGAGACCCAGTACTTC
clone size: -; D gene: TRBD1; J gene: TRBJ1-4; V gene: TRBV6-8; CDR3 protein: CASSYGKDRVNEKLFF; CDR3 DNA: TGTGCCAGCAGTTACGGTAAAGACAGGGTGAATGAAAAACTGTTTTTT
clone size: -; D gene: TRBD2; J gene: TRBJ2-3; V gene: TRBV4-2; CDR3 protein: CASSQETSGRATDTQYF; CDR3 DNA: TGTGCCAGCAGCCAAGAGACTAGCGGGAGGGCCACAGATACGCAGTATTTT
clone size: -; D gene: TRBD2; J gene: TRBJ2-7; V gene: TRBV14; CDR3 protein: CASSHSGRGYEQYF; CDR3 DNA: TGTGCCAGCAGCCATAGCGGGAGGGGCTACGAGCAGTACTTC
clone size: -; D gene: -; J gene: TRBJ1-4; V gene: TRBV27; CDR3 protein: CASSLSRSLGEKLFF; CDR3 DNA: TGTGCCAGCAGTTTATCGCGCAGTTTAGGGGAAAAACTGTTTTTT
clone size: -; D gene: TRBD2; J gene: TRBJ2-1; V gene: TRBV27; CDR3 protein: CASSFIPAGGGNEQFF; CDR3 DNA: TGTGCCAGCAGTTTTATTCCCGCGGGAGGGGGCAATGAGCAGTTCTTC
clone size: -; D gene: TRBD1; J gene: TRBJ2-2; V gene: TRBV27; CDR3 protein: CASTGSRGRNPGELFF; CDR3 DNA: TGTGCCAGCACTGGGTCAAGGGGGCGCAACCCCGGGGAGCTGTTTTTT
clone size: few; D gene: TRBD1; J gene: TRBJ1-1; V gene: TRBV28; CDR3 protein: CASSFQTGTNAEAFF; CDR3 DNA: TGTGCCAGCAGTTTCCAGACAGGGACGAACGCTGAAGCTTTCTTT
clone size: -; D gene: -; J gene: TRBJ1-4; V gene: TRBV4-1; CDR3 protein: CASSPSRANEKLFF; CDR3 DNA: TGCGCCAGCAGCCCCTCCCGGGCTAATGAAAAACTGTTTTTT
clone size: -; D gene: -; J gene: TRBJ2-2; V gene: TRBV7-6; CDR3 protein: CASSHIEVRGTGELFF; CDR3 DNA: TGTGCCAGCAGCCATATAGAAGTCCGAGGCACCGGGGAGCTGTTTTTT
clone size: -; D gene: TRBD1; J gene: TRBJ2-7; V gene: TRBV5-4; CDR3 protein: CASSLEWTGGSYEQYF; CDR3 DNA: TGTGCCAGCAGCTTGGAGTGGACAGGGGGCTCCTACGAGCAGTACTTC
clone size: -; D gene: -; J gene: TRBJ1-1; V gene: TRBV19; CDR3 protein: CASSSNTEAFF; CDR3 DNA: TGTGCCAGTAGTTCTAACACTGAAGCTTTCTTT